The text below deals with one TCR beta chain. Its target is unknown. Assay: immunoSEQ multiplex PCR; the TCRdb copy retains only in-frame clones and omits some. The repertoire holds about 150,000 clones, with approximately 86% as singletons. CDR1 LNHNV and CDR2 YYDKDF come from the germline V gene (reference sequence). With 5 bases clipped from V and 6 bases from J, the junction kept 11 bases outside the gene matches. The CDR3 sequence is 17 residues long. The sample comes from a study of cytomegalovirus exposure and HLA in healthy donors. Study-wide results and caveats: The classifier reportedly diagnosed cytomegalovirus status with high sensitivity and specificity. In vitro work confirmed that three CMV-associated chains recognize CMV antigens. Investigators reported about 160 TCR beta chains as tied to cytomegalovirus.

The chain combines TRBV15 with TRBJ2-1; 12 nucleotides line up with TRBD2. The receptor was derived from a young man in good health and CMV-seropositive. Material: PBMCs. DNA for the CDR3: TGTGCCACCAGCGTCCGTCCGGCTAGCGGGAGGGCCAATGAGCAGTTCTTC. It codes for CATSVRPASGRANEQFF.